This entry describes one TCR beta chain. Its antigen is as yet unknown. This sample was taken from a study of shared clonotypes between healthy human individuals. This table comes from immunoSEQ multiplex PCR, and its TCRdb copy is limited to in-frame clones, with some not included. The sample lists 760,000 or so clones; 90% to 98% were seen once. Naive CD8 populations comprised CD45RO-negative cells positively selected for CCR7, excluding terminally differentiated effector memory CD45RA+ cells. Donors had no recently reported acute infections or vaccinations and were HIV-negative. Within Nashville, Tennessee resided all donors, each a Caucasian adult. Trimming at V came to 3 bases and at J to 0 bases, leaving 8 bases not matched to a gene. The CDR3 has 16 residues. Germline V gene data show CDR1 as SEHNR and CDR2 as FQNEAQ (reference sequence). Study-wide points: The small donor group covered limited genetic and exposure diversity. Naive CD4 clonotypes were shared across a few donors at 4.5% to 6.5%.

The chain couples TRBV7-9 to TRBJ2-7, with TRBD1 identical over 7 bases. This receptor was identified in a man aged 30 to 45 in good health. Source material: naive CD8+ T cells sorted from blood. The CDR3 reads CASSFQPGQNSYEQYF. The DNA for the CDR3 is TGTGCCAGCAGCTTCCAGCCGGGACAGAACTCCTACGAGCAGTACTTC.